This T cell receptor (beta chain) came from a study of blood T cells in healthy people across ages. The V end was cut by 5 bases, the J end by 1 base, with 19 bases between. Germline V lookup: CDR1 SEHNR, CDR2 FQNEAQ (reference sequence). The CDR3 consists of 17 residues. Primers used in a second PCR of roughly 6 to 12 cycles were a sample-barcoded 5' primer and a J-beta primer mix. All cDNA molecules were each tagged by a template-switch adaptor with 12 random nucleotides. MiXCR was run by TCRdb on the 5' RACE reads, yielding one entry per CDR3 protein. This table has around 1.5 million distinct CDR3 sequences, roughly 64% appearing once.

The receptor's source is a man aged 18 to 29 in good health. Sequencing was carried out using blood. The V call is TRBV7-9, the J call TRBJ2-3; TRBD2 is a possible D gene (6 bases). CDR3 DNA sequence: TGTGCCAGCAGCGGGACGGGACTCCGGCGACGCACAGATACGCAGTATTTT. It codes for CASSGTGLRRRTDTQYF.